This passage covers 12 T cell receptor beta chains from one sample sequenced in a study of T-cell memory formation after mild COVID-19. TCRdb analysed the 5' RACE reads with MiXCR anew, one entry per CDR3 protein. The sample shows about 470,000 distinct CDR3 sequences, roughly 20% of them seen only once. Sequences were obtained from PBMCs or a T cell subset sorted from them (not recorded which). Receptors were obtained from an adult woman who had mild COVID-19 (a few samples of this study predate the infection). Cell type and time point are not known.

This clonotype appeared a few times. The chain combines TRBV19 with TRBJ2-3; TRBD1 might be the D (5 bases). Germline V CDR1 and CDR2: LNHDA, SQIVND (reference sequence). V lost 4 bases to trimming and J lost 6 bases, with 20 bases between them. CDR3 length: 16 amino acids. CDR3 nucleotide sequence: TGTGCCAGTAGTACAAGCCCCAACAGGCTAGGGGATACGCAGTATTTT. Protein sequence: CASSTSPNRLGDTQYF.

The chain has TRBV5-6 and TRBJ2-1, with D maybe TRBD1 (5 bases). Germline loops: CDR1 SGHDT, CDR2 YYEEEE. The CDR3 has 16 residues. V was trimmed by 0 bases and J by 4 bases, leaving 14 bases between them. The CDR3 protein is CASSLVVQGGYNEQFF. CDR3 coding DNA: TGTGCCAGCAGCTTGGTGGTCCAGGGCGGTTACAATGAGCAGTTCTTC.

This clonotype was counted between two and nine times. The chain uses TRBV5-1 and TRBJ2-7; D not resolved. Trimming shortened V by 3 bases and J by 4 bases, and 8 bases separated the two germline ends. The CDR3 contains 12 residues. From germline, CDR1 is SGHRS and CDR2 YFSETQ. Here the CDR3 reads CASSSTLYEQYF. As DNA, the CDR3 is TGCGCCAGCAGCTCCACCTTATACGAGCAGTACTTC.

The chain carries TRBV24-1 and TRBJ1-5; D not resolved. V dropped 2 bases and J dropped 8 bases, with 9 bases sitting between them. Germline lookup yields CDR1 KGHDR and CDR2 SFDVKD. This CDR3 has 13 amino acids. The CDR3 DNA sequence: TGTGCCACCAGTGATTCGACCGGGGAGCCCCAGCATTTT. Protein sequence: CATSDSTGEPQHF.

The CDR3 loop reads CASSRTSGSTYEQYF. In DNA form, the CDR3 reads TGTGCCAGCAGTAGGACTAGCGGGTCCACCTACGAGCAGTACTTC. This rearrangement joins TRBV6-6 to TRBJ2-7, with 11 bases identical to TRBD2. V trimming: 5 bases; J trimming: 2 bases; junction bases outside the gene matches: 5. There are 15 residues in the CDR3. Germline assignment: CDR1 MNHNY and CDR2 SVGAGI (reference sequence).

The chain recombines TRBV19 with TRBJ2-2, with D hard to call. CDR3 length: 16 amino acids. Germline loops: CDR1 LNHDA, CDR2 SQIVND (reference sequence). The ends were cut back, 4 bases at V and 2 bases at J, with 14 bases in the middle. The CDR3 DNA follows: TGTGCCAGTAGTAGCAGAGGTCAGGTTAACACCGGGGAGCTGTTTTTT. It translates to CASSSRGQVNTGELFF.

V is TRBV7-9 and J is TRBJ2-7, with 7 bases fitting TRBD1. CDR1 is SEHNR and CDR2 is FQNEAQ in the germline V gene (reference sequence). V trimming: 0 bases; J trimming: 2 bases; junction bases outside the gene matches: 7. The CDR3 spans 16 residues. This chain's CDR3 is CASSLALGQNAYEQYF. The CDR3, as DNA: TGTGCCAGCAGCTTAGCGCTGGGACAGAACGCCTACGAGCAGTACTTC.

This clonotype occurred a few times. This rearrangement joins TRBV4-3 to TRBJ2-5, with D possibly being TRBD1 or TRBD2 (5 bases each). The germline CDR1 and CDR2 sequences are LGHNA and YSLEER. This CDR3 has 17 amino acids. Trimming shortened V by 4 bases and J by 5 bases, and 23 bases separated the two germline ends. The CDR3 DNA is TGCGCCAGCAGCCCCCGCTGGGAGATCTATGGGGCGGAGACCCAGTACTTC. This gives the protein CASSPRWEIYGAETQYF.

In its sample, this clonotype was seen many times. The genes are TRBV11-2 and TRBJ2-3, with 10 bases aligning to TRBD2. The CDR3 is made up of 17 amino acids. V lost 1 base and J lost 0; bases outside the gene matches: 4. Germline lookup yields CDR1 SGHAT and CDR2 FQNNGV. The CDR3 sequence: CASSLALTSGSTDTQYF. CDR3 in DNA: TGTGCCAGCAGCTTAGCCCTGACTAGCGGGAGCACAGATACGCAGTATTTT.

The rearrangement joins TRBV18 to TRBJ1-5; D uncertain. The germline V gene encodes CDR1 KGHSH and CDR2 LQKENI. This CDR3 is built from 13 residues. Trimming took 3 bases from V and 7 from J, leaving 10 bases between them. The CDR3, as DNA: TGTGCCAGCTCACCTGGGAAAGAGCAGCCCCAGCATTTT. Amino acids: CASSPGKEQPQHF. Together with reference TRBV18 and TRBJ1-5, the CDR3 gives the full variable domain: NAGVMQNPRHLVRRRGQEARLRCSPMKGHSHVYWYRQLPEEGLKFMVYLQKENIIDESGMPKERFSAEFPKEGPSILRIQQVVRGDSAAYFCASSPGKEQPQHFGDGTRLSIL.

This chain links TRBV7-2 with TRBJ2-7; perhaps TRBD2 as D (5 bases). The length of the CDR3 is 15 residues. Germline V gene data show CDR1 as SGHTA and CDR2 as FQGNSA. V gave up 1 base and J gave up 2 bases, with 12 bases separating them. The DNA of the CDR3 is TGTGCCAGCAGCTTAGGAAGTGAGCGGACCTACGAGCAGTACTTC. It specifies CASSLGSERTYEQYF.

The V gene is TRBV7-6, the J gene TRBJ2-1; D assignment may be TRBD1 or TRBD2 (5 bases each). From germline, CDR1 is SGHVS and CDR2 FNYEAQ. V was shortened by 2 bases and J by 7 bases, with 18 bases between the two germline ends. The CDR3 consists of 16 residues. The DNA of the CDR3 is TGTGCCAGCAGCTTATTCCGGGGCGCAAGGTGGAATGAGCAGTTCTTC. Translating it yields CASSLFRGARWNEQFF.